The next 25 T cell receptor beta chains were all read from a single sample in a study of technical replicates of blood from several donors. This table comes from immunoSEQ multiplex PCR, and its TCRdb copy is limited to in-frame clones, with some not included. The sample yields around 97,000 clones, roughly 96% seen once. Input material: T cells isolated from PBMCs. The receptors here all came from a human donor in good health.

This sequence joins TRBV11-3 and TRBJ2-5; no definite D call. The germline CDR1 and CDR2 sequences are SGHNT and YENEEA. Trimming left V 1 base short and J 0 bases short, with 9 bases between. The CDR3 runs to 15 residues. CDR3 coding DNA: TGTGCCAGCAGCTTAGTAGGTACTAACCAAGAGACCCAGTACTTC. Translated: CASSLVGTNQETQYF.

The gene calls are TRBV5-1 and TRBJ2-7; 8 bases fit TRBD1. This CDR3 spans 15 amino acids. Germline values: CDR1 SGHRS, CDR2 YFSETQ. V lost 3 bases to trimming and J lost 3 bases; unmatched junction nucleotides: 8. The CDR3, as DNA: TGCGCCAGCAGCTCCGGACAGGGCTATCTCTACGAGCAGTACTTC. Its protein is CASSSGQGYLYEQYF.

This clone was observed a handful of times. The V call is TRBV19, the J call TRBJ1-1; the D gene is possibly TRBD1 (6 bases). V was shortened by 3 bases and J by 0 bases, with 8 bases between the two germline ends. The CDR3 contains 14 residues. The germline CDR1 and CDR2 sequences are LNHDA and SQIVND (reference sequence). For the CDR3, the DNA is TGTGCCAGTAGTATTGGGGGCATGAACACTGAAGCTTTCTTT. It is translated as CASSIGGMNTEAFF.

The chain recombines TRBV2 with TRBJ2-5; a possible D gene is TRBD2 (5 bases). The CDR3 is 13 amino acids. Deletions cut 7 bases from V and 2 bases from J, with 11 bases between. Per germline, CDR1 SNHLY and CDR2 FYNNEI. The CDR3 DNA is TGTGCCAGCAAGGGAGCGGAGCAAGAGACCCAGTACTTC. Protein product: CASKGAEQETQYF.

CDR3 DNA: TGCGCCAGCAGCACACCCGGGACAGGGATCCAAGAGACCCAGTACTTC. Translation gives CASSTPGTGIQETQYF. The chain has TRBV5-1 and TRBJ2-5; 9 positions match TRBD1. The V gene's germline CDR1 is SGHRS and CDR2 YFSETQ. This CDR3 has 16 amino acids. V dropped 4 bases and J dropped 1; count of bases not matched to a gene: 8.

The chain combines TRBV6-1 with TRBJ2-1; TRBD2 might be the D (6 bases). Germline assignment: CDR1 MNHNS and CDR2 SASEGT. V lost 1 base to trimming and J lost 8 bases, with 21 bases between them. There are 17 residues in the CDR3. The CDR3 protein is CASSEVAVDLPGDEQFF. The CDR3 nucleotides are TGTGCCAGCAGTGAAGTGGCCGTAGATTTACCGGGGGATGAGCAGTTCTTC.

The chain links TRBV6-6 to TRBJ1-1; tentatively, D is TRBD1 (5 bases). This CDR3 has 13 residues. Deletions cut 8 bases from V and 3 bases from J, with 13 bases between. Germline values: CDR1 MNHNY, CDR2 SVGAGI (reference sequence). The chain's CDR3 is CASAYTRDTEAFF. Here the CDR3 DNA reads TGTGCCAGCGCCTACACCAGGGACACTGAAGCTTTCTTT.

This chain connects TRBV27 to TRBJ1-2; tentatively, D is TRBD1 (6 bases). Germline CDR1 is MNHEY and CDR2 is SMNVEV (reference sequence). V was clipped by 6 bases and J by 8 bases, with 16 bases between them. The CDR3 consists of 13 residues. CDR3 DNA: TGTGCCAGCAGCTCCACAGGGTTCAGCGGCTACACCTTC. Residues: CASSSTGFSGYTF.

This clone came up once. This sequence joins TRBV5-1 and TRBJ1-1, with D maybe TRBD1 (6 bases). CDR1 is SGHRS and CDR2 is YFSETQ in the germline V gene. V was cut by 4 bases and J by 8 bases, with 21 bases left in between. The CDR3 loop spans 15 amino acids. The CDR3, as DNA: TGCGCCAGCAGCCCCCAGGCGGGGGGGCACCCCGAAGCTTTCTTT. This codes for CASSPQAGGHPEAFF.

The chain joins TRBV27 to TRBJ2-3; D gene ambiguous. The germline gives CDR1 MNHEY, CDR2 SMNVEV (reference sequence). This CDR3 is 14 amino acids long. The V and J ends lost 0 bases and 5 bases respectively, with 9 bases between them. CDR3 residues: CASSLSPRIDTQYF. The DNA of the CDR3 is TGTGCCAGCAGTTTATCCCCTAGGATAGATACGCAGTATTTT.

By share, this clone ranks as medium-sized. This chain connects TRBV30 to TRBJ1-2, with a tentative D call TRBD1 (5 bases). This CDR3 has 13 residues. Germline CDR1 reads GTSNPN; CDR2 reads SVGIG (reference sequence). V lost 3 bases to trimming and J lost 8 bases, with 16 bases between them. The CDR3 region has the DNA TGTGCCTGGAGCCCCGGGGGGGGTAAGGGCTACACCTTC. Amino acid sequence: CAWSPGGGKGYTF.

The rearrangement links TRBV6-4 to TRBJ1-1; possible D gene TRBD1, 5 bases. Trimming removed 6 bases at V and 1 base at J, with 9 bases between. The CDR3 is 13 residues long. The germline V gene encodes CDR1 MRHNA and CDR2 SNTAGT. CDR3 protein: CASSAGQNTEAFF. As DNA, the CDR3 is TGTGCCAGCAGCGCCGGACAGAACACTGAAGCTTTCTTT.

The chain recombines TRBV11-2 with TRBJ2-1; D unresolved. Germline assignment: CDR1 SGHAT and CDR2 FQNNGV. The CDR3 length is 13 residues. V dropped 3 bases and J dropped 7 bases, with 10 bases sitting between them. The CDR3 protein is CASSFLHANEQFF. The CDR3 coding sequence is TGTGCCAGCAGCTTCTTACACGCAAATGAGCAGTTCTTC.

J is TRBJ2-7 and V is TRBV4-1, with 9 bases that match TRBD2. The CDR3 has 18 amino acids. The J segment lost 6 bases and the V segment lost 0 bases, leaving 15 bases of the junction unmatched. The germline V gene has CDR1 MGHRA and CDR2 YSYEKL. CDR3 DNA sequence: TGCGCCAGCAGCCAAGAAGGCGGCGGGAGCGGGAGGTTGGGCGAGCAGTACTTC. Its translation: CASSQEGGGSGRLGEQYF.

The chain links TRBV4-1 to TRBJ2-1, with 10 bases matching TRBD1. CDR3 length: 19 amino acids. In germline, CDR1 is MGHRA, CDR2 YSYEKL. V dropped 0 bases and J dropped 1; count of bases not matched to a gene: 9. The CDR3 spells CASSQEKRRTGGSYNEQFF. CDR3 in DNA: TGCGCCAGCAGCCAAGAAAAAAGGAGGACAGGGGGTTCCTACAATGAGCAGTTCTTC.

This rearrangement joins TRBV9 to TRBJ2-3; 13 positions match TRBD2. The germline V gene encodes CDR1 SGDLS and CDR2 YYNGEE. There are 20 residues in the CDR3. With V trimmed by 3 bases and J by 2 bases, 15 bases remained unmatched. The CDR3 nucleotides read TGTGCCAGCAGCGGCCGCCAACTAACTAGCGGGAGGGATCTCACAGATACGCAGTATTTT. Its protein is CASSGRQLTSGRDLTDTQYF.

The chain employs TRBV11-3 and TRBJ1-1; unclear D gene. The CDR3 length is 14 residues. V lost 4 bases and J lost 8, with 17 bases in between. CDR1 is SGHNT and CDR2 is YENEEA in the germline V gene. The CDR3 region is CASSSLGVGAEAFF. In nucleotides, the CDR3 is TGTGCCAGCAGCTCCCTGGGAGTCGGTGCGGAAGCTTTCTTT. The variable domain in full, completed from reference TRBV11-3 and TRBJ1-1, reads EAGVVQSPRYKIIEKKQPVAFWCNPISGHNTLYWYLQNLGQGPELLIRYENEEAVDDSQLPKDRFSAERLKGVDSTLKIQPAELGDSAVYLCASSSLGVGAEAFFGQGTRLTVV.

The rearrangement links TRBV19 to TRBJ2-1; D perhaps matches TRBD2 (5 bases). This CDR3 contains 15 residues. Trimming removed 3 bases from V and 0 bases from J, with 9 bases in between. CDR1 and CDR2 (germline): LNHDA, SQIVND (reference sequence). The CDR3 DNA reads TGTGCCAGTAGTATCGAGCGGACCTCCTACAATGAGCAGTTCTTC. As protein: CASSIERTSYNEQFF.

A few counts support this clone. This chain links TRBV5-1 with TRBJ1-1; D gene unclear. V lost 2 bases, J lost 2 bases, and 7 bases lay in between. This CDR3 comprises 13 residues. In germline, CDR1 is SGHRS, CDR2 YFSETQ. The CDR3 nucleotides are TGCGCCAGCAGCTTTGGAGAAAACACTGAAGCTTTCTTT. Its protein is CASSFGENTEAFF.

V usage is TRBV5-6 and J usage is TRBJ2-2; TRBD2 aligns across 12 bases. Germline V lookup: CDR1 SGHDT, CDR2 YYEEEE. This CDR3 has 17 residues. V was clipped by 3 bases and J by 5 bases; unmatched bases: 8. The DNA of the CDR3 is TGTGCCAGCAGCTCCCTTACTAGCGGGAGGAGTACCGGGGAGCTGTTTTTT. It codes for CASSSLTSGRSTGELFF.

This chain uses TRBV19 with TRBJ1-1; D uncertain. This CDR3 comprises 15 residues. Germline assignment: CDR1 LNHDA and CDR2 SQIVND (reference sequence). Deletions cut 1 base from V and 3 bases from J, with 12 bases between. The CDR3 spells CASSIGAAWDTEAFF. CDR3 DNA: TGTGCCAGTAGTATAGGGGCCGCCTGGGACACTGAAGCTTTCTTT.

This chain joins TRBV4-3 and TRBJ1-2; perhaps TRBD1 as D (6 bases). Trimming pared 0 bases from V and 6 bases from J, leaving 14 bases between. Germline CDR1 is LGHNA and CDR2 is YSLEER. CDR3 size: 15 residues. As DNA, the CDR3 is TGCGCCAGCAGCCAAGATCTCAGGGGCCCTCATGGCTACACCTTC. Translation gives CASSQDLRGPHGYTF.

This chain connects TRBV27 to TRBJ1-3; maybe TRBD1 (6 bases). The germline CDR1 and CDR2 sequences are MNHEY and SMNVEV (reference sequence). The CDR3 spans 15 residues. Trimming stripped 5 bases from V and 5 bases from J, with 16 bases between. CDR3 in amino acids: CASSPRNQGRNTIYF. The CDR3 DNA reads as TGTGCCAGCAGTCCCCGAAACCAGGGGAGAAACACCATATATTTT.

The genes are TRBV2 and TRBJ2-5; D ambiguous. Trimming stripped 6 bases from V and 7 bases from J, with 6 bases between. CDR3 length equals 10 residues. The germline gives CDR1 SNHLY, CDR2 FYNNEI. The CDR3, as DNA: TGTGCCAGCAGGACGGGGACCCAGTACTTC. This translates into CASRTGTQYF.

J is TRBJ2-7 and V is TRBV28, with 7 bases identical to TRBD1. The CDR3 length is 13 residues. CDR1 and CDR2 from the germline V gene are MDHEN and SYDVKM. V shed 8 bases and J 5 bases; nucleotides not matched to a gene: 9. The DNA for the CDR3 is TGTGCCAGCCGAAGCGGACAGGTCCACGAGCAGTACTTC. Protein product: CASRSGQVHEQYF.